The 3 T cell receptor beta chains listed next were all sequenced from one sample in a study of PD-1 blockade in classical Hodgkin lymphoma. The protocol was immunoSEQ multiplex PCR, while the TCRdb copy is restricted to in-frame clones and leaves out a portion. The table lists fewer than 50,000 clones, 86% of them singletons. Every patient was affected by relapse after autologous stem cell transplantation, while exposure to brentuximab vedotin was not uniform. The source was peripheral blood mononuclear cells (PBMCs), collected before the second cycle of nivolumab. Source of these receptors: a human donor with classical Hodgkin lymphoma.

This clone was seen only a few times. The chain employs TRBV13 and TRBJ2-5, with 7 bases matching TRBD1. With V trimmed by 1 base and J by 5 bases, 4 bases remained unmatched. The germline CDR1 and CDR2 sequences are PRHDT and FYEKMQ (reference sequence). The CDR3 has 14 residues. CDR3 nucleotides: TGTGCCAGCAGCTTAGCGAGGGGACAGGAGACCCAGTACTTC. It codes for CASSLARGQETQYF. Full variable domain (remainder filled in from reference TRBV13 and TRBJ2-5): AAGVIQSPRHLIKEKRETATLKCYPIPRHDTVYWYQQGPGQDPQFLISFYEKMQSDKGSIPDRFSAQQFSDYHSELNMSSLELGDSALYFCASSLARGQETQYFGPGTRLLVL.

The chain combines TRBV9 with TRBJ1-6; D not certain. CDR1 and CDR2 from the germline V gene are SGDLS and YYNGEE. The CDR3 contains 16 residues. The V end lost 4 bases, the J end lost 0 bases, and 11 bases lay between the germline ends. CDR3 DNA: TGTGCCAGCAGCACCACAGCCAGCTCCTATAATTCACCCCTCCACTTT. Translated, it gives CASSTTASSYNSPLHF.

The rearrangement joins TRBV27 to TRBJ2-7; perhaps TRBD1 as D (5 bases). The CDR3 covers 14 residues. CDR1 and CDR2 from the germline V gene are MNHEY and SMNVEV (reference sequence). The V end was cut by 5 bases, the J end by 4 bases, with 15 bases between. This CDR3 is CASSPSGFGYEQYF. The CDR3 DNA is TGTGCCAGCAGTCCATCAGGGTTCGGGTACGAGCAGTACTTC.